One T cell receptor (beta chain) is described in this entry. These data originate in a study of blood T cell repertoires in COVID-19. For the study at large: Material from acute and convalescent COVID-19 was sourced from the United States, Italy and Spain. In each case, the material was cDNA or gDNA derived from T cells, B-cell-depleted T cells, or PBMCs.

Germline V CDR1 and CDR2: SGHRS, YFSETQ. This CDR3 has 16 residues. The V and J ends lost 5 bases and 0 bases, in that order; junction bases with no gene match: 4. In the original processing: Amplification of reference gene primers was used by the study to estimate nucleated cell counts. Assay: immunoSEQ multiplex PCR; the TCRdb copy retains only in-frame clones and omits some. V, J and clone size were drawn from that table, and D and trimming were deduced from the DNA. Of under 200,000 clones listed, 60% to 85% are singletons. The sequencing sample was made of peripheral blood. The receptor was isolated from a man aged 65 to 85 with acute or convalescent COVID-19. V usage is TRBV5-1 and J usage is TRBJ1-4; 10 bases align to TRBD1. The CDR3 sequence: CASRLTGGTTNEKLFF. In DNA, the CDR3 is TGCGCCAGCAGATTGACAGGGGGCACAACTAATGAAAAACTGTTTTTT.